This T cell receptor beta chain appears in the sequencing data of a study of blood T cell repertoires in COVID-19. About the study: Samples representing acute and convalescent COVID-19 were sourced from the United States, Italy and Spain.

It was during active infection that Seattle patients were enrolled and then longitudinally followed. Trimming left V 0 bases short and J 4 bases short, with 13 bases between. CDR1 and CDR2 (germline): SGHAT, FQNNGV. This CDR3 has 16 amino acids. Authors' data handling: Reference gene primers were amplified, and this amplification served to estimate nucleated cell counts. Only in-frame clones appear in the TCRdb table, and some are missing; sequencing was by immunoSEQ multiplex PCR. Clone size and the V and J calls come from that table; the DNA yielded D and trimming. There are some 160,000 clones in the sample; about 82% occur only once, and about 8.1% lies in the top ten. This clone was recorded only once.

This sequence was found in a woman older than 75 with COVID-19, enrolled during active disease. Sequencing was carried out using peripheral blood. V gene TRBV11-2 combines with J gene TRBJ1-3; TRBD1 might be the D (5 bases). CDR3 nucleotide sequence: TGTGCCAGCAGCTTAGAGATAGGGGCAATCGGAAACACCATATATTTT. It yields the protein CASSLEIGAIGNTIYF.